These 15 T cell receptor beta chains were all obtained from the same sample, sequenced in a study of regulatory T cells in long-lasting Graves disease. As to time point: newly diagnosed GD, antithyroid drugs for less than 3 months. RNA extracted from PBMCs served as the sequencing template. Arm-PCR of CDR3 regions and iRepertoire HTBI primers were the basis on which TCR beta libraries were built. TCRdb redid the calling of the multiplex PCR reads with MiXCR, one entry per CDR3 protein. The sample shows 420,000 or so distinct CDR3 sequences, roughly 15% of them seen only once. These data were likewise used in another study, on T cells in Graves' hyperthyroidism and ophthalmopathy.

The input for sequencing was peripheral blood mononuclear cells (PBMCs), taken at new diagnosis, from a patient treated with antithyroid drugs. Receptors originate from a woman between 18 and 29 years old with Graves disease.

In its sample, this clonotype was seen a few times. V and J are TRBV20-1 and TRBJ2-5; 10 nucleotides agree with TRBD2. CDR3 length: 15 amino acids. Germline V gene sequence: CDR1 DFQATT, CDR2 SNEGSKA (reference sequence). V lost 3 bases, J lost 5 bases, and 9 bases stayed unmatched. The CDR3 here is CSASPLAGDGETQYF. The CDR3 bases are TGCAGTGCTAGCCCCCTAGCGGGAGATGGGGAGACCCAGTACTTC.

This chain uses TRBV5-1 with TRBJ1-4; D unclear. With 4 bases removed from V and 0 bases from J, the gap between germline ends came to 10 bases. The germline gives CDR1 SGHRS, CDR2 YFSETQ. The CDR3 covers 15 residues. The CDR3 region is CASSGTYPTNEKLFF. The CDR3, as DNA: TGCGCCAGCAGCGGAACTTATCCAACTAATGAAAAACTGTTTTTT.

This chain links TRBV19 with TRBJ2-1; D is ambiguous. Trimming cost V 1 base and J 2 bases, with 18 bases left between them. This CDR3 region has 18 residues. Germline values: CDR1 LNHDA, CDR2 SQIVND (reference sequence). The chain's CDR3 is CASSIGPPKRSAYNEQFF. Written as DNA, the CDR3 is TGTGCCAGTAGTATAGGACCACCAAAGAGATCGGCCTACAATGAGCAGTTCTTC.

This clonotype was counted at least ten times. V gene TRBV5-5 combines with J gene TRBJ1-1; D gene unclear. CDR3 length equals 14 residues. Trimming shortened V by 0 bases and J by 1 base, and 7 bases separated the two germline ends. Germline CDR1 reads SGHKS; CDR2 reads YYEKEE (reference sequence). CDR3 residues: CASSLGHSNTEAFF. The DNA of the CDR3 is TGTGCCAGCAGCTTGGGACACTCGAACACTGAAGCTTTCTTT.

This clonotype was counted at least ten times. The gene calls are TRBV6-5 and TRBJ1-5, with unresolved D. Trimming shortened V by 0 bases and J by 0 bases, and 3 bases separated the two germline ends. Germline CDR1 is MNHEY and CDR2 is SVGAGI. The CDR3 covers 14 residues. The chain's CDR3 is CASSYSGSNQPQHF. CDR3 coding DNA: TGTGCCAGCAGTTACTCTGGTAGCAATCAGCCCCAGCATTTT.

This clonotype showed up many times. The chain couples TRBV7-2 to TRBJ2-3, with D unclear. The V end lost 6 bases, the J end lost 4 bases, and 8 bases lay between the germline ends. Germline CDR1 SGHTA, CDR2 FQGNSA. The CDR3 totals 12 residues. CDR3: CASSQSADTQYF. In DNA, the CDR3 is TGTGCCAGCAGTCAAAGTGCAGATACGCAGTATTTT. Drawing the rest from reference TRBV7-2 and TRBJ2-3, the complete variable domain is GAGVSQSPSNKVTEKGKDVELRCDPISGHTALYWYRQSLGQGLEFLIYFQGNSAPDKSGLPSDRFSAERTGGSVSTLTIQRTQQEDSAVYLCASSQSADTQYFGPGTRLTVL.

This clonotype occurred many times. A junction end diverges from the germline sequence, so it may reflect a read error. The chain has TRBV27 and TRBJ1-3; D is unresolved. This CDR3 has 15 residues. CDR1 and CDR2 (germline): MNHEY, SMNVEV (reference sequence). The CDR3 protein is CASSLSRGAGDTIYF. Written as DNA, the CDR3 is TGTGCCAGCAGTTTATCGAGAGGAGCTGGAGACACCATATATTTT.

This clonotype turned up a few times. The genes are TRBV20-1 and TRBJ1-2, with D possibly matching TRBD1 (6 bases). Germline V gene data show CDR1 as DFQATT and CDR2 as SNEGSKA (reference sequence). The CDR3 has 15 amino acids. Trimming pared 1 base from V and 0 bases from J, leaving 12 bases between. CDR3 bases: TGCAGTGCTAGAGCTACAGGGTGGCCTAACTATGGCTACACCTTC. This codes for CSARATGWPNYGYTF.

This clonotype was recorded at least ten times. The V call is TRBV27, the J call TRBJ2-1; 11 bases fit TRBD2. The CDR3 totals 17 residues. Per germline, CDR1 MNHEY and CDR2 SMNVEV (reference sequence). Trimming at V came to 0 bases and at J to 8 bases, leaving 9 bases not matched to a gene. The CDR3 DNA sequence: TGTGCCAGCAGTTTATCCCCTGGGCTAGCGGGAGGCTATGAGCAGTTCTTC. Its protein is CASSLSPGLAGGYEQFF.

This clonotype showed up many times. The chain recombines TRBV20-1 with TRBJ2-1; D remains ambiguous. The germline V gene has CDR1 DFQATT and CDR2 SNEGSKA (reference sequence). Trimming left V 6 bases short and J 0 bases short, with 15 bases between. The CDR3 has 15 residues. CDR3: CSAPSPWGSYNEQFF. The CDR3 DNA reads TGCAGTGCCCCCTCACCTTGGGGCTCCTACAATGAGCAGTTCTTC.

The rearrangement joins TRBV28 to TRBJ2-5; D gene ambiguous. This CDR3 has 14 amino acids. CDR1 and CDR2 from the germline V gene are MDHEN and SYDVKM. Trimming shortened V by 3 bases and J by 1 base, and 9 bases separated the two germline ends. The CDR3 spells CASSLSELQETQYF. The DNA of the CDR3 is TGTGCCAGCAGTTTGTCGGAACTCCAAGAGACCCAGTACTTC.

This clonotype was seen at least ten times. The chain recombines TRBV7-9 with TRBJ2-7; either TRBD1 or TRBD2 may fit D (6 bases each). Germline V gene lookup returns CDR1 SEHNR and CDR2 FQNEAQ (reference sequence). Trimming shortened V by 7 bases and J by 2 bases, and 12 bases separated the two germline ends. This CDR3 region has 13 residues. The CDR3, as DNA: TGTGCCAGCAACAGGGCGGGAACCTACGAGCAGTACTTC. This sequence encodes CASNRAGTYEQYF.

The gene calls are TRBV9 and TRBJ1-4; D remains ambiguous. Germline V gives CDR1 SGDLS, CDR2 YYNGEE. The germline V and J ends were trimmed by 0 bases and 0 bases, with 6 bases remaining between them. CDR3 length: 15 residues. This chain's CDR3 is CASSVGGSTNEKLFF. CDR3 coding DNA: TGTGCCAGCAGCGTAGGTGGGTCAACTAATGAAAAACTGTTTTTT.

This clonotype was detected ten times or more. The V and J genes are TRBV30 and TRBJ2-3, with 7 bases fitting TRBD2. V shed 5 bases and J 4 bases; nucleotides not matched to a gene: 3. This CDR3 is built from 12 residues. Germline CDR1 is GTSNPN and CDR2 is SVGIG (reference sequence). CDR3 DNA: TGTGCCTGGGGACGGGGGGCAGATACGCAGTATTTT. Residues: CAWGRGADTQYF.

In its sample, this clonotype was seen many times. The chain has TRBV5-1 and TRBJ2-3; D not resolved. V lost 3 bases and J 4 bases, leaving 6 bases between the germline ends. The CDR3 loop spans 12 amino acids. Germline CDR1 SGHRS, CDR2 YFSETQ. CDR3 amino acids: CASSSRADTQYF. Written as DNA, the CDR3 is TGCGCCAGCAGCTCTAGGGCAGATACGCAGTATTTT.